This TCR beta chain appears in the sequencing data of a study of T cells after posttransplantation cyclophosphamide. Study observations and caveats: Skin or GI-infiltrating T cells shared few TRB sequences with blood. Recipient CMV seropositivity and CMV reactivation strongly tracked TRB clonality. Later post-transplant blood repertoires were often dominated by donor CD8+ memory clones.

The ends lost 3 bases at V and 7 bases at J; junction bases unmatched: 2. This CDR3 comprises 12 residues. CDR1 and CDR2 (germline): KGHSH, LQKENI. The method was immunoSEQ multiplex PCR; TCRdb's version includes in-frame clones alone and lacks a portion of them. The table has 7,500 to 10,000 clones, roughly 80% seen once. To note about this clone: Its antigen remains unidentified.

A marrow graft followed busulfan-fludarabine conditioning, with cyclophosphamide on days +3 and +4. The chain is built from TRBV18 and TRBJ1-1; 7 bases map to TRBD1. Sequenced material: PBMCs, taken just over 1,900 days after a stem cell transplant with posttransplant cyclophosphamide. The clonotype comes from a female patient between 40 and 55 years old who received an allogeneic stem cell transplant from a related donor, was CMV-positive, and had no GVHD. Part of the T cells may come from the graft donor. In DNA, the CDR3 is TGTGCCAGCTCACCCCGGGACAGTGAAGCTTTCTTT. Its translation is CASSPRDSEAFF.